The TCR beta chain under discussion was sequenced for a study of OX40 agonist ivuxolimab in advanced cancers. The data were produced by immunoSEQ multiplex PCR, yet TCRdb's version contains in-frame clones alone and is incomplete. Of about 61,000 clones in the sample, roughly nine tenths were seen once. The V end lost 5 bases, the J end lost 0 bases, and 12 bases lay between the germline ends. Per germline, CDR1 SGHRS and CDR2 YFSETQ. The CDR3 runs to 14 residues. The origin of this receptor is an adult with an advanced solid tumor such as melanoma, head and neck, liver or kidney cancer. Sequencing used CD4+ or CD8+ T cells sorted from blood, obtained in a trial of the OX40 agonist ivuxolimab. This sequence joins TRBV5-1 and TRBJ2-7, with D unresolved. Here the CDR3 reads CASRPRANSYEQYF. The CDR3 coding sequence is TGCGCCAGCAGGCCCCGGGCCAACTCCTACGAGCAGTACTTC.